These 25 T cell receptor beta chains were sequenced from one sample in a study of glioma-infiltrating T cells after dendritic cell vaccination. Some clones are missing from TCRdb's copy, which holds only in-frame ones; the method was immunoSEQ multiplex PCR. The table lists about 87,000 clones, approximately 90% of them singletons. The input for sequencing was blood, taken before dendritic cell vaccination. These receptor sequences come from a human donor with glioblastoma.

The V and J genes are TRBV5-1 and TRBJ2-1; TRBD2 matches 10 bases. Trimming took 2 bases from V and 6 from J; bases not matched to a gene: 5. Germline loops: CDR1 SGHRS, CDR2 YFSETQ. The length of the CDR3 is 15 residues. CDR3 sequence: CASSLQAGGGNEQFF. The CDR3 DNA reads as TGCGCCAGCAGCTTACAAGCGGGAGGGGGCAATGAGCAGTTCTTC. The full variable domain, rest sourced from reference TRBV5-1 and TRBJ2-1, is KAGVTQTPRYLIKTRGQQVTLSCSPISGHRSVSWYQQTPGQGLQFLFEYFSETQRNKGNFPGRFSGRQFSNSRSEMNVSTLELGDSALYLCASSLQAGGGNEQFFGPGTRLTVL.

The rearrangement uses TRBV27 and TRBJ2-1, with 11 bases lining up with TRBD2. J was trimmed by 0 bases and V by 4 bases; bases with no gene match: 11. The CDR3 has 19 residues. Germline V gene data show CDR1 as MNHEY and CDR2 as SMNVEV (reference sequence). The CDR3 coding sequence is TGTGCCAGCAGTTCGCACCCGGGACTAGCGGTAAGCTCCTACAATGAGCAGTTCTTC. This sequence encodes CASSSHPGLAVSSYNEQFF.

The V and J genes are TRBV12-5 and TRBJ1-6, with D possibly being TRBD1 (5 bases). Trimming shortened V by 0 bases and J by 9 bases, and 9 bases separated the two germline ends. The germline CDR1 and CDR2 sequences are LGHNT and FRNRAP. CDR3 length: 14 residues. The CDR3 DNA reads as TGTGCTAGTGGTTTGGTTGGGGGGGGTTCACCCCTCCACTTT. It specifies CASGLVGGGSPLHF.

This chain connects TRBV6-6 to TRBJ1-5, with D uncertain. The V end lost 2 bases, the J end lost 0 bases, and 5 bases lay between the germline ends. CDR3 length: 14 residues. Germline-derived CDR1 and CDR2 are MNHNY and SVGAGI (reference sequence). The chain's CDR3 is CASSYLSSNQPQHF. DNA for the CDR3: TGTGCCAGCAGTTACCTCAGTAGCAATCAGCCCCAGCATTTT.

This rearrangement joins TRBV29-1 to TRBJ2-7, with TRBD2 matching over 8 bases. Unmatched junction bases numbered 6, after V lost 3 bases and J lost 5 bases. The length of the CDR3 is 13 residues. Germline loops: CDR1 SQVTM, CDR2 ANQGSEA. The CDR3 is CSVEPSGGDEQYF. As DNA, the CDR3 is TGCAGCGTTGAGCCCAGCGGGGGCGACGAGCAGTACTTC.

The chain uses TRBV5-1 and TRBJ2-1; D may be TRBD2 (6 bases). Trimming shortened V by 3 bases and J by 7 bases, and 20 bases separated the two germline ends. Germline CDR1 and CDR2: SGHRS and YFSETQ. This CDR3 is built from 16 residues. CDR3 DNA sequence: TGCGCCAGCAGCTGGTCTGTTGAGCGGGTCGAGAATGAGCAGTTCTTC. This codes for CASSWSVERVENEQFF.

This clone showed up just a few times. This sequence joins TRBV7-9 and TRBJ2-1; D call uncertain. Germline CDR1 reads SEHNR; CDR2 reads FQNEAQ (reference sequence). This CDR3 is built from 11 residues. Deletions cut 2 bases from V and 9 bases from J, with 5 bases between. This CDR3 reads CASSLYVEQFF. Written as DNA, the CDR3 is TGTGCCAGCAGCTTATATGTTGAGCAGTTCTTC.

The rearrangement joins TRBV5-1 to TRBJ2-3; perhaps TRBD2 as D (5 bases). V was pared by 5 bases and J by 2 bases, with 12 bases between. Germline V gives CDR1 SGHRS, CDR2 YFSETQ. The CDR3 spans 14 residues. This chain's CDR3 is CASSKRTHTDTQYF. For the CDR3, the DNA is TGCGCCAGCAGTAAGCGGACTCACACAGATACGCAGTATTTT.

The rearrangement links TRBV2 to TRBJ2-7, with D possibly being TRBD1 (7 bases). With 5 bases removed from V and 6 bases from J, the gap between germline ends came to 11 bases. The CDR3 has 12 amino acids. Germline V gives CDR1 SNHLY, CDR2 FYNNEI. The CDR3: CASSSQGGEQYF. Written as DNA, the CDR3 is TGTGCCAGCAGTTCTCAGGGGGGCGAGCAGTACTTC.

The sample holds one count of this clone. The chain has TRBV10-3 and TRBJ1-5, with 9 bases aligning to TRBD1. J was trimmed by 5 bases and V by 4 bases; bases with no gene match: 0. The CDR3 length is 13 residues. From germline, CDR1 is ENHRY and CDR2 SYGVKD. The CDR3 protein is CAISGQGDQPQHF. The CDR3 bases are TGTGCCATCAGTGGACAGGGGGATCAGCCCCAGCATTTT.

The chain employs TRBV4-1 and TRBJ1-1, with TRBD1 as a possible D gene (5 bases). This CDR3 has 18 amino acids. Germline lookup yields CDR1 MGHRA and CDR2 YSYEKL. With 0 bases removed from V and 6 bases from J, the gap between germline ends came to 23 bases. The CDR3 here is CASSQDSFYSSGGAEAFF. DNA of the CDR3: TGCGCCAGCAGCCAAGATAGTTTTTACTCTTCGGGAGGGGCTGAAGCTTTCTTT.

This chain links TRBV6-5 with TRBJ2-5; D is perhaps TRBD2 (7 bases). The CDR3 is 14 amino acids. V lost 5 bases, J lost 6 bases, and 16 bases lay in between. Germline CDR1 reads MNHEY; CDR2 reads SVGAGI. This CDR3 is CASSGQWGGKTQYF. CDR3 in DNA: TGTGCCAGCAGTGGACAATGGGGGGGCAAGACCCAGTACTTC.

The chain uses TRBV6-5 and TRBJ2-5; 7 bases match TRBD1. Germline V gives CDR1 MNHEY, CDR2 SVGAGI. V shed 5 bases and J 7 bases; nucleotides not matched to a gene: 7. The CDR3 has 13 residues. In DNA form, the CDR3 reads TGTGCCAGCAGTAGGACAGGAGTAGGGACCCAGTACTTC. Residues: CASSRTGVGTQYF.

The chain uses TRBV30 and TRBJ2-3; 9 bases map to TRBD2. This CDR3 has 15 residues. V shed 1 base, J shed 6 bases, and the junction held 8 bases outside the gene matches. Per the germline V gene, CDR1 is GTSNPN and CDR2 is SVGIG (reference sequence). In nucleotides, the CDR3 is TGTGCCTGGAGTGCGGGGGCGGGGGGGTCCGATACGCAGTATTTT. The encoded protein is CAWSAGAGGSDTQYF.

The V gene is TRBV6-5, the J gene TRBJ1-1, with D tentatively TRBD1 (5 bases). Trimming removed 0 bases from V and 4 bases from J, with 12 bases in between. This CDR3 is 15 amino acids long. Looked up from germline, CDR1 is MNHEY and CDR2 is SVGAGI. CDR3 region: CASSYSGIGATEAFF. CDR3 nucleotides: TGTGCCAGCAGTTACTCGGGAATAGGGGCCACTGAAGCTTTCTTT.

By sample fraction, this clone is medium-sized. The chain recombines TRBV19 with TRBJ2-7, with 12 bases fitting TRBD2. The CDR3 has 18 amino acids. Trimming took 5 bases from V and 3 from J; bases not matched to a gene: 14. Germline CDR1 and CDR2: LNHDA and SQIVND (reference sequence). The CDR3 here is CASSLYPTTSGRRYEQYF. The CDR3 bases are TGTGCCAGTAGTCTCTATCCTACGACTAGCGGGAGACGCTACGAGCAGTACTTC. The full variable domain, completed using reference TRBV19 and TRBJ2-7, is DGGITQSPKYLFRKEGQNVTLSCEQNLNHDAMYWYRQDPGQGLRLIYYSQIVNDFQKGDIAEGYSVSREKKESFPLTVTSAQKNPTAFYLCASSLYPTTSGRRYEQYFGPGTRLTVT.

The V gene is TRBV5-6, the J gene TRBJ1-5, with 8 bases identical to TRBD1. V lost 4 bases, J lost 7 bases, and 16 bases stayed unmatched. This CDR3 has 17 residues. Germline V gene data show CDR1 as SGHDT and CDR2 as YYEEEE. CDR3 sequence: CASSPRSQGAFLQPQHF. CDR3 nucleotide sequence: TGTGCCAGCAGCCCGAGGTCTCAGGGGGCCTTTTTGCAGCCCCAGCATTTT.

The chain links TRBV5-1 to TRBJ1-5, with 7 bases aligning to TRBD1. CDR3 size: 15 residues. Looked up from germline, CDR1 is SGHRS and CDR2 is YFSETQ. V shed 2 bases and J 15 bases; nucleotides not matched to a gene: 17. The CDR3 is CASSLMTGTDSSLHF. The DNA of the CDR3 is TGCGCCAGCAGCTTAATGACCGGGACAGACAGCTCGCTGCATTTT.

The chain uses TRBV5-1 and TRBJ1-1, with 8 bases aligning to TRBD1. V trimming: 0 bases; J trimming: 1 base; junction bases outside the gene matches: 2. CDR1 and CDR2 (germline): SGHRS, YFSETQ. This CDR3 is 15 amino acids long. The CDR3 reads CASSLDTGGNTEAFF. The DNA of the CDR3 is TGCGCCAGCAGCTTGGATACAGGGGGGAACACTGAAGCTTTCTTT.

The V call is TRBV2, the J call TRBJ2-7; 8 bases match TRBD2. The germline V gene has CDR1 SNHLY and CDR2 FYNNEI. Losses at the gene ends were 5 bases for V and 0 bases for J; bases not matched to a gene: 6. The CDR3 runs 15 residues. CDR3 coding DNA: TGTGCCAGCAGTACACTAGCGGTTAGCTCCTACGAGCAGTACTTC. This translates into CASSTLAVSSYEQYF.

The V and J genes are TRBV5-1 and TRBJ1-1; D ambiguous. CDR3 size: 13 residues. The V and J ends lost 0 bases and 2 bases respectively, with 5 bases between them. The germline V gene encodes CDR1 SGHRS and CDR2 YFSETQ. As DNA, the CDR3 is TGCGCCAGCAGCTTGGACAGCAACACTGAAGCTTTCTTT. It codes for CASSLDSNTEAFF.

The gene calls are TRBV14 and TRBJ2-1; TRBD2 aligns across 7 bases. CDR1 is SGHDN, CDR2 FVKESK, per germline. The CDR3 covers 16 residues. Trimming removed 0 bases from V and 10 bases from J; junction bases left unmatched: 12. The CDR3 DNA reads TGTGCCAGCAGCCAAGATGAACCTCGGGACTACATCGAGCAGTTCTTC. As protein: CASSQDEPRDYIEQFF.

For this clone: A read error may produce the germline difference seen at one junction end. The DNA of the CDR3 is TGTGCTAGCAGCCAGGGGGCTAACACTGAAGCTTTCTTT. Translating gives CASSQGANTEAFF. The J gene is TRBJ1-1, the V gene TRBV7-7; 8 nucleotides line up with TRBD1. Germline loops: CDR1 SSHAT, CDR2 FNYEAQ (reference sequence). This CDR3 has 13 amino acids.

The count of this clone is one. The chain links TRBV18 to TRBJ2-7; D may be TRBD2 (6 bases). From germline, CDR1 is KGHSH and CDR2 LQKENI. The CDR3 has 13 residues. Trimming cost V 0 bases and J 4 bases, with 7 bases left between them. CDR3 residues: CASSPPSGYEQYF. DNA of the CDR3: TGTGCCAGCTCACCACCTAGCGGATACGAGCAGTACTTC.

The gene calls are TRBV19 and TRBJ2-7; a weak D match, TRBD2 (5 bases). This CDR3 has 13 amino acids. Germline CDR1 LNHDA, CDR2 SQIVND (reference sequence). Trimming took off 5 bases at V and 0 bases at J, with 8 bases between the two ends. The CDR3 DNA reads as TGTGCCAGTAGTCCGGGAACCTCCTACGAGCAGTACTTC. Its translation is CASSPGTSYEQYF.